The T cell receptor beta chain described here comes from a study of blood T cell repertoires in COVID-19. V was clipped by 4 bases and J by 6 bases; unmatched bases: 1. Germline lookup yields CDR1 SNHLY and CDR2 FYNNEI. There are 13 residues in the CDR3. The protocol was immunoSEQ multiplex PCR, while the TCRdb copy is restricted to in-frame clones and leaves out a portion. This table holds about 120,000 clones, about four fifths found once. Sequencing input: peripheral blood. The chain links TRBV2 to TRBJ2-7; TRBD2 aligns across 12 bases. This receptor was obtained from a human donor in a cohort sampled during active COVID-19. CDR3 loop: CASSVGLAGEQYF. For the CDR3, the DNA is TGTGCCAGCAGTGTGGGACTAGCGGGCGAGCAGTACTTC.